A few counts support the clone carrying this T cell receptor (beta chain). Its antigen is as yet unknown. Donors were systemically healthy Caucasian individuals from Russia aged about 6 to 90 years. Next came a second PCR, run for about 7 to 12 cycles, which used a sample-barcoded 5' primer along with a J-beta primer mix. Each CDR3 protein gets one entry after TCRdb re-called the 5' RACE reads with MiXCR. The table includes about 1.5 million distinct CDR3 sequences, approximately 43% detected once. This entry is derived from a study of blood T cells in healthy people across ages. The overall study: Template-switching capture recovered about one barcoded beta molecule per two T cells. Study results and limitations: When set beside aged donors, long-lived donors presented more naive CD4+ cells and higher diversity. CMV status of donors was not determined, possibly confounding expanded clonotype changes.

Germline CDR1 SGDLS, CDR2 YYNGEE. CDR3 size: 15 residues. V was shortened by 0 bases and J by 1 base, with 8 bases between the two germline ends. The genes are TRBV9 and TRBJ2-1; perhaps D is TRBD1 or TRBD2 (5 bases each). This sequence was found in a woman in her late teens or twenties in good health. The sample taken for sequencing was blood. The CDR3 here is CASSVVGESYNEQFF. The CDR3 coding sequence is TGTGCCAGCAGCGTAGTAGGGGAGTCCTACAATGAGCAGTTCTTC.